The rows below give T cell receptor beta chains drawn from one sample of a study of blood T cell repertoires in COVID-19. Profiling relied on immunoSEQ multiplex PCR, and the TCRdb table lists in-frame clones only, not all of them. The data contain about 86,000 clones, 75% to 90% of them seen just once; the ten biggest clones take up 25% to 40%. Material: peripheral blood. Receptors originate from a woman aged 80 or older with active or convalescent COVID-19. CDR3s leave out the opening cysteine and the closing phenylalanine or tryptophan.

TRBJ1-3	12	TRBV6-6	ASTGTEYRNTIY
TRBJ2-1	11	TRBV30	AWSDGLAGGAF
TRBJ2-7	13	TRBV25-1	ASRRNTGNIYEQY
TRBJ2-1	10	TRBV5-1	ASSATYNEQF
TRBJ1-5	9	TRBV20-1	SASNTQPQH
TRBJ2-5	12	TRBV12-5	ASGLGGIEETQY
TRBJ2-3	12	TRBV7-9	ASSSGQGSDTQY
TRBJ1-3	12	TRBV30	AWSVSISGNTIY
TRBJ2-3	13	TRBV14	ASSHQIRSTDTQY
TRBJ2-2	16	TRBV4-2	ASSQPQSSGGSSGELF
TRBJ1-1	11	TRBV2	ASSGTRNTEAF
TRBJ1-2	14	TRBV6-6	ASSYPTQGPGGGYT
TRBJ1-1	11	TRBV30	AWSPGWFTEAF
TRBJ1-1	13	TRBV28	ASSLTGGRATEAF
TRBJ2-7	11	TRBV19	ASSMGTSYEQY
TRBJ2-5	14	TRBV28	ASLPSGLAGEETQY
TRBJ1-2	12	TRBV28	ASSQQVPNYGYT
TRBJ1-1	12	TRBV5-1	ASSFGGANTEAF
TRBJ2-1	12	TRBV6-6	ATKAGESYNEQF
TRBJ2-2	11	TRBV28	AISRVNTGELF
TRBJ2-5	13	TRBV5-6	ASTHFGAGGETQY
TRBJ2-2	11	TRBV6-5	ASSHRDTGELF